The rows below give T cell receptor beta chains drawn from one sample of a study of cytomegalovirus exposure and HLA in healthy donors. The table came from immunoSEQ multiplex PCR; TCRdb's copy has only in-frame clones and leaves some out. Here the sample table reports around 190,000 clones. Sample: PBMCs. The receptor source for this set is a woman aged 25 to 39 in good health and CMV-seropositive. The CDR3 runs from the conserved cysteine through the conserved F or W. D genes are given only for firm matches.

j_gene,d_gene,v_gene,CDR3nt,CDR3aa
TRBJ1-1,-,TRBV9,TGTGCCAGCAGCGTAACAGGGAAGAACACTGAAGCTTTCTTT,CASSVTGKNTEAFF
TRBJ2-7,-,TRBV7-2,TGTGCCAGCAGCTTTTACTACGAGCAGTACTTC,CASSFYYEQYF
TRBJ2-2,-,TRBV18,TGTGCCAGCTCACCCGGGAGAGACACCGGGGAGCTGTTTTTT,CASSPGRDTGELFF
TRBJ1-2,TRBD1,TRBV5-6,TGTGCCAGCAGCTTAACAGGGGAGCATGGCTACACCTTC,CASSLTGEHGYTF
TRBJ2-1,-,TRBV18,TGTGCCAGCTCACCACAGAGGGACAATGAGCAGTTCTTC,CASSPQRDNEQFF
TRBJ1-1,-,TRBV2,TGTGCCAGCAGTGAAGTCACAGCGAACACTGAAGCTTTCTTT,CASSEVTANTEAFF
TRBJ2-1,-,TRBV7-8,TGTGCCAGCAGCTCTAGCCCCCAGCGTAGGAATGAGCAGTTCTTC,CASSSSPQRRNEQFF
TRBJ2-1,TRBD2,TRBV7-9,TGTGCCAGCGCGCGGAGCGGGAGATACAATGAGCAGTTCTTC,CASARSGRYNEQFF
TRBJ2-2,-,TRBV19,TGTGCCAGTAGTCTAACAGGGACCGGGGAGCTGTTTTTT,CASSLTGTGELFF
TRBJ1-2,-,TRBV5-6,TGTGCCAGCAGCTTGGTTAGCCCCGAATATGGCTACACCTTC,CASSLVSPEYGYTF
TRBJ2-7,TRBD1,TRBV2,TGTGCCAGCACCGGGGGACAGGCCCAATACTACGAGCAGTACTTC,CASTGGQAQYYEQYF
TRBJ2-7,-,TRBV4-3,TGCGCCAGCAGCCAAGATGATAAGGGGTGGCTAGCGTACGAGCAGTACTTC,CASSQDDKGWLAYEQYF
TRBJ2-1,TRBD2,TRBV7-8,TGTGCCAGCAGCTCCACGGGGGTGTGGGCTAGCGGGAGGATCAGCAATGAGCAGTTCTTC,CASSSTGVWASGRISNEQFF
TRBJ1-2,-,TRBV10-3,TGTGCCATCGGGAAACTGGACGGGAAGGATGGCTACACCTTC,CAIGKLDGKDGYTF
TRBJ1-1,-,TRBV30,TGTGCCTGGAGGGCAGGGTCAAGCGAAGCTTTCTTT,CAWRAGSSEAFF